Listed here is a single TCR beta chain. Per the original methods: Amplified reference gene primers provided the basis for estimating nucleated cell counts. The protocol was immunoSEQ multiplex PCR, while the TCRdb copy is restricted to in-frame clones and leaves out a portion. The D gene and trimming were derived from the DNA, and the V and J assignments and clone size from that table. The sample includes 75,000 to 95,000 clones, around 84% of them seen just once. The data are from a study of blood T cell repertoires in COVID-19. Across the study: Donors in the United States, Italy and Spain gave samples during acute or convalescent COVID-19. Sample material is recorded as cDNA or gDNA derived from T cells, B-cell-depleted T cells, or PBMCs.

Germline CDR1 reads LNHDA; CDR2 reads SQIVND (reference sequence). The germline V and J ends were trimmed by 4 bases and 4 bases, with 14 bases remaining between them. The CDR3 consists of 15 residues. The sequencing input was peripheral blood. The receptor was isolated from a man aged 60 to 75 with acute or convalescent COVID-19. V and J are TRBV19 and TRBJ2-4, with D tentatively TRBD1 (5 bases). The CDR3, as DNA: TGTGCCAGTAGTACAGGGCCCCGTAGGAAAAACATTCAGTACTTC. This translates into CASSTGPRRKNIQYF.